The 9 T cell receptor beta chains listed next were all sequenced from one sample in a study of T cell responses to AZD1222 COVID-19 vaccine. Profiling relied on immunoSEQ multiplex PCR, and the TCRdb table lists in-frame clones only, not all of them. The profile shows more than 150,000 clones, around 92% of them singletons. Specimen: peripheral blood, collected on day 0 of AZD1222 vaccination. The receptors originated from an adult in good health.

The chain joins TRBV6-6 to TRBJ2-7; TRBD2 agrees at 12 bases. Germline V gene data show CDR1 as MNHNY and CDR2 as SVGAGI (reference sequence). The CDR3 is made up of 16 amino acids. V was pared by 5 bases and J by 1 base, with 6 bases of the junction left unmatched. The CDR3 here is CASSQGTSGSSYEQYF. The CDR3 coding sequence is TGTGCCAGCAGTCAGGGGACTAGCGGGTCGTCCTACGAGCAGTACTTC.

CDR3 sequence (DNA): TGTGCCAGCAGCTTGGGACTAGCGGGAGGGGGTACAGATACGCAGTATTTT. It translates to CASSLGLAGGGTDTQYF. The chain combines TRBV7-6 with TRBJ2-3; 16 bases are shared with TRBD2. The trim removed 3 bases at V and 3 bases at J, leaving 3 bases unmatched. This CDR3 spans 17 amino acids. The V gene's germline CDR1 is SGHVS and CDR2 FNYEAQ. The full variable domain, its missing parts supplied by reference TRBV7-6 and TRBJ2-3, is GAGVSQSPRYKVTKRGQDVALRCDPISGHVSLYWYRQALGQGPEFLTYFNYEAQQDKSGLPNDRFSAERPEGSISTLTIQRTEQRDSAMYRCASSLGLAGGGTDTQYFGPGTRLTVL.

CDR3: CATSEGTLGQETQYF. CDR3 bases: TGTGCCACCAGCGAGGGGACTTTAGGACAAGAGACCCAGTACTTC. The chain recombines TRBV24-1 with TRBJ2-5; D possibly corresponds to TRBD2 (6 bases). Trimming removed 7 bases at V and 2 bases at J, with 16 bases between. Germline CDR1 reads KGHDR; CDR2 reads SFDVKD. This CDR3 spans 15 amino acids.

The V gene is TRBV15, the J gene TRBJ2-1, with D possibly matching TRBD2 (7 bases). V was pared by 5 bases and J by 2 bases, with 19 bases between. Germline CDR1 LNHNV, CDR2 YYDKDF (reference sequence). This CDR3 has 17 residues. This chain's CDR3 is CATSVPSAGAPYNEQFF. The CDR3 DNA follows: TGTGCCACCAGCGTCCCTTCGGCGGGGGCCCCCTACAATGAGCAGTTCTTC.

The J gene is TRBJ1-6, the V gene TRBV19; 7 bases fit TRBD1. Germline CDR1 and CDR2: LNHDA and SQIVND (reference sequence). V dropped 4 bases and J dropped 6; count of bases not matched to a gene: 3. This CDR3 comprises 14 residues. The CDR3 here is CASSTSGGNSPLHF. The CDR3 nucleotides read TGTGCCAGTAGTACCTCAGGGGGTAATTCACCCCTCCACTTT.

This CDR3 is CASSPRQGIDGYTF. The CDR3 nucleotides read TGCGCCAGCAGCCCCCGACAGGGGATCGATGGCTACACCTTC. J is TRBJ1-2 and V is TRBV4-1; TRBD1 matches at 8 bases. The J segment lost 6 bases and the V segment lost 4 bases, leaving 7 bases of the junction unmatched. CDR1 and CDR2 (germline): MGHRA, YSYEKL. The CDR3 totals 14 residues.

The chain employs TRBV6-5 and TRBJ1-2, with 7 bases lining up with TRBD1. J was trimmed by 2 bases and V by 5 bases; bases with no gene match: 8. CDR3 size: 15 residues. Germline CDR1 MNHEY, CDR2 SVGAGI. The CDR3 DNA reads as TGTGCCAGCAGTCCCGGGACAGTTACCAACTATGGCTACACCTTC. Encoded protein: CASSPGTVTNYGYTF.

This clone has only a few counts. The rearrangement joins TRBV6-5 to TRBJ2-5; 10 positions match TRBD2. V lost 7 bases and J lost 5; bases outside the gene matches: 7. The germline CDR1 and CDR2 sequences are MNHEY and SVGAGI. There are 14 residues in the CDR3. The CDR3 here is CASIPSGRYETQYF. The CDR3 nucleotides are TGTGCCAGCATTCCTAGCGGGAGATACGAGACCCAGTACTTC.

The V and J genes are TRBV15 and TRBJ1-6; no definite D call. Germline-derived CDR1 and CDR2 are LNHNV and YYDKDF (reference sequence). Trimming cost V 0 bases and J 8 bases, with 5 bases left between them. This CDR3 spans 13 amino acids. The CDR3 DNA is TGTGCCACCAGCAGAGATGAGGATTCACCCCTCCACTTT. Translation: CATSRDEDSPLHF.